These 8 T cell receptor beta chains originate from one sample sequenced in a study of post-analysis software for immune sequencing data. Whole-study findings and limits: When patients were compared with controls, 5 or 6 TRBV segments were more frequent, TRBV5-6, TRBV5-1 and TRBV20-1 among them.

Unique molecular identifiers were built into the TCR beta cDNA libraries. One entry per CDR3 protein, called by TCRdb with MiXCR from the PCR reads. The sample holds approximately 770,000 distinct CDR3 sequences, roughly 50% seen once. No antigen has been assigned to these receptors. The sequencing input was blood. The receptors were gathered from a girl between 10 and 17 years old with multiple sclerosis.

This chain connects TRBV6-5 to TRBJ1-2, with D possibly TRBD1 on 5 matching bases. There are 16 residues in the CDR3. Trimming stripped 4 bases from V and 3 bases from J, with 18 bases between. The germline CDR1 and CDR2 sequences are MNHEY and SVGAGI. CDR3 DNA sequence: TGTGCCAGCAGTTTGGGCAGGGCGGTGGGAGACTATGGCTACACCTTC. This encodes CASSLGRAVGDYGYTF.

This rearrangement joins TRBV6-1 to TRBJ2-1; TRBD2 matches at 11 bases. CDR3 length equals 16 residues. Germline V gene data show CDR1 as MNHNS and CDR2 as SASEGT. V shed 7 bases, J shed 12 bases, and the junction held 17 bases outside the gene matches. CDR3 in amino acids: CASNLRVAGGRDGQFF. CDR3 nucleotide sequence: TGTGCCAGCAACCTAAGGGTAGCGGGAGGGCGCGATGGGCAGTTCTTC.

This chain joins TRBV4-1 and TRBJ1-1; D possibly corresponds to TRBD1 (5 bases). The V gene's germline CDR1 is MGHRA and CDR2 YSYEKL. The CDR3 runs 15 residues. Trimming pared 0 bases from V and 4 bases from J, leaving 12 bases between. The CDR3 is CASSQEMGVSTEAFF. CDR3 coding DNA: TGCGCCAGCAGCCAAGAAATGGGGGTAAGCACTGAAGCTTTCTTT.

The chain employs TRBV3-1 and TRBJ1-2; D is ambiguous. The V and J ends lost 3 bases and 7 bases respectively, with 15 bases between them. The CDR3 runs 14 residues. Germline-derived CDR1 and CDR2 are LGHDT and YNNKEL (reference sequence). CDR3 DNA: TGTGCCAGCAGCCACCCACAGAAAATGACTGGCTACACCTTC. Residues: CASSHPQKMTGYTF.

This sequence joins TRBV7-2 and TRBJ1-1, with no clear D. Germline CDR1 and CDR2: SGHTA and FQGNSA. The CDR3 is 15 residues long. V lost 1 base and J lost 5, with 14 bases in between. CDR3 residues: CASSLVRDRRTEAFF. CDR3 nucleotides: TGTGCCAGCAGCTTAGTCAGAGACCGGAGGACTGAAGCTTTCTTT.

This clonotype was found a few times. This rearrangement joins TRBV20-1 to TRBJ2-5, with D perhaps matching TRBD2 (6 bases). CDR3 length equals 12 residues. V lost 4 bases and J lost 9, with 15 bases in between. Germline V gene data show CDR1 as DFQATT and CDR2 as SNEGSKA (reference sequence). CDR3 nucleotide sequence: TGCAGTGCTATAAGACAGACGGGAGCCCAGTACTTC. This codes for CSAIRQTGAQYF.

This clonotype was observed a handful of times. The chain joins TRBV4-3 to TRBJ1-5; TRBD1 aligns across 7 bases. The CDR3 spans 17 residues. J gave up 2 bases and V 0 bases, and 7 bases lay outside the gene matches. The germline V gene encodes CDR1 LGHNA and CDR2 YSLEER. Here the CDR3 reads CASSQDSKGGGNQPQHF. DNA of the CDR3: TGCGCCAGCAGCCAAGATTCGAAAGGGGGCGGCAATCAGCCCCAGCATTTT.

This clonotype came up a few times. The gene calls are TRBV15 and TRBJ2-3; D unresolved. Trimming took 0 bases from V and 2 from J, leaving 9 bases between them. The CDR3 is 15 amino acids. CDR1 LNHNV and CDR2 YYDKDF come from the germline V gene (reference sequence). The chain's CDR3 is CATSRDSLTTDTQYF. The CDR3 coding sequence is TGTGCCACCAGCAGAGATTCCCTTACCACAGATACGCAGTATTTT.